The clone carrying this T cell receptor (beta chain) was found many times. Its antigen is as yet unknown. One junction end does not reproduce the germline sequence, and a read error may be involved. CDR3 length: 16 amino acids. Germline values: CDR1 LGHNA, CDR2 YNFKEQ. This specimen belongs to a study of T cells in Graves' hyperthyroidism and ophthalmopathy. Study details: Staff took peripheral blood when the initial diagnosis was made, before any treatment began.

Authors of the study amplified TCR beta CDR3 regions from RNA transcripts. An initial round of RT-PCR targeting the TCR CDR3 relied on the HTBI primer set. TCRdb called the multiplex PCR reads again in MiXCR, with one record for every CDR3 protein. Of about 610,000 distinct CDR3 sequences detected, roughly 14% appear once; the ten largest clones hold around 4.5%. Clinical symptoms, serum thyroxine and TRAb, thyroid ultrasound and orbital computed tomography together formed the diagnostic basis. Findings of the study overall: Most expanded thyroid clonotypes above 0.001 also appeared in blood.

This receptor was identified in a woman in her thirties or forties with Graves' ophthalmopathy. Specimen: blood. V and J are TRBV4-2 and TRBJ2-7, with 13 bases aligning to TRBD2. The CDR3: CASSPELAGGTYAQYF. Here the CDR3 DNA reads TGTGCCAGCAGCCCCGAACTAGCGGGAGGGACCTACGCGCAGTACTTC.